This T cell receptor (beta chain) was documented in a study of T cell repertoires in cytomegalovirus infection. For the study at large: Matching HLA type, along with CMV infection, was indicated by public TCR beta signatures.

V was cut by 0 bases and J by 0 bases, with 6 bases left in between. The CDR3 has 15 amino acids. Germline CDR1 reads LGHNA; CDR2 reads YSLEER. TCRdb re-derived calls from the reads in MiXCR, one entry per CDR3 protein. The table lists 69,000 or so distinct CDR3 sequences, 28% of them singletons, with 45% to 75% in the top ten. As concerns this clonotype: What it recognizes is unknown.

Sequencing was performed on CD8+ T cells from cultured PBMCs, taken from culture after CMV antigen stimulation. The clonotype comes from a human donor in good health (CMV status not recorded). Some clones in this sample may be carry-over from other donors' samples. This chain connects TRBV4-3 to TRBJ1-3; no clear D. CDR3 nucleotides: TGCGCCAGCAGCCAAGATGACGTCTCTGGAAACACCATATATTTT. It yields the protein CASSQDDVSGNTIYF.